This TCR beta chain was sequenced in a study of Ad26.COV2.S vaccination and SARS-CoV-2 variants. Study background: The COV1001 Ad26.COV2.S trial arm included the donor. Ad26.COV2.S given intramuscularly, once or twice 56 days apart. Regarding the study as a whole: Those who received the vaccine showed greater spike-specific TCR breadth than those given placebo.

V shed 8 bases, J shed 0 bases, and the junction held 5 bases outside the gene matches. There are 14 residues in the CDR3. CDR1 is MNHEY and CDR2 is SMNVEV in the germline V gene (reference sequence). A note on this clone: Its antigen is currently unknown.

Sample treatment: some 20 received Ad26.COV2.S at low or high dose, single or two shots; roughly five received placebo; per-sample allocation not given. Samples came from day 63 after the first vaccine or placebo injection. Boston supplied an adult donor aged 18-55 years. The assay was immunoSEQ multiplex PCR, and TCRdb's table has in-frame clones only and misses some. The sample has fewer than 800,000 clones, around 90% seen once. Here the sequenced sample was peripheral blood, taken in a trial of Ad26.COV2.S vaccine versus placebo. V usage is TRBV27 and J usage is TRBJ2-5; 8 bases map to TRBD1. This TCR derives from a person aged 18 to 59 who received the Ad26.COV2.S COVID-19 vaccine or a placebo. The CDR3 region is CASRDRTNQETQYF. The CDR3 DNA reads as TGTGCCAGCCGGGACAGGACTAACCAAGAGACCCAGTACTTC.